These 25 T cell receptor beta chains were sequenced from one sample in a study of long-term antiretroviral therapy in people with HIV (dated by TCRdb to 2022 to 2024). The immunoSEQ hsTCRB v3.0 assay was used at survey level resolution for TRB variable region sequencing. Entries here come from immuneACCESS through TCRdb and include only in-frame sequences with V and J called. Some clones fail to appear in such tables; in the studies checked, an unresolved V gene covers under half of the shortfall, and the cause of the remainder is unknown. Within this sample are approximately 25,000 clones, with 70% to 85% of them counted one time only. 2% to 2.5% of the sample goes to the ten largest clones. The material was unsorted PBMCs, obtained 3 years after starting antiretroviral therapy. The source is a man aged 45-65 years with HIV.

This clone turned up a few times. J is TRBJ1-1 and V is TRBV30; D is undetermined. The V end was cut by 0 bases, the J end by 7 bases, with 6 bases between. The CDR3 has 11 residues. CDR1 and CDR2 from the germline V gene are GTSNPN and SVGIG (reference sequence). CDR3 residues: CAWSVLDEAFF. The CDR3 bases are TGTGCCTGGAGTGTACTTGATGAAGCTTTCTTT.

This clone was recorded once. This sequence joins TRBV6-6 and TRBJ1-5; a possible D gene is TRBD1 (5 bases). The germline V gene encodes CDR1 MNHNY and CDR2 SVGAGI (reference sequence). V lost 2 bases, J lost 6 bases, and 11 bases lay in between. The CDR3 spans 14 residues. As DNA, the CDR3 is TGTGCCAGCAGTTACGGCAGGGTCGGTCAGCCCCAGCATTTT. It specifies CASSYGRVGQPQHF.

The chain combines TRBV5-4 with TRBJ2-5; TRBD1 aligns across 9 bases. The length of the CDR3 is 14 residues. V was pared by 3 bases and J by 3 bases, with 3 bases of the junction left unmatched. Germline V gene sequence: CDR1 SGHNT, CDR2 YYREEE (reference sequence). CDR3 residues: CASSSRTGEETQYF. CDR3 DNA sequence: TGTGCCAGCAGCTCACGGACAGGGGAAGAGACCCAGTACTTC.

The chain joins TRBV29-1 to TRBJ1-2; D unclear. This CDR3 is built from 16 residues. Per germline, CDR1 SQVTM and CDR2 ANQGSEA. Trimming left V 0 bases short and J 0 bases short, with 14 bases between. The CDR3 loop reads CSVEDHGRQSNYGYTF. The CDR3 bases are TGCAGCGTTGAAGATCATGGGCGTCAGTCTAACTATGGCTACACCTTC.

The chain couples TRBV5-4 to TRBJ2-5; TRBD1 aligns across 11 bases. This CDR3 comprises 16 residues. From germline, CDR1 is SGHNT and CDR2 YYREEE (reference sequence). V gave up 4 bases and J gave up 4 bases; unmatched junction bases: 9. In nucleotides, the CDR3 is TGTGCCAGCAGCCGCTGGGGACAGGGGGTGGGAGAGACCCAGTACTTC. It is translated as CASSRWGQGVGETQYF. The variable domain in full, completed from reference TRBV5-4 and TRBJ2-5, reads ETGVTQSPTHLIKTRGQQVTLRCSSQSGHNTVSWYQQALGQGPQFIFQYYREEENGRGNFPPRFSGLQFPNYSSELNVNALELDDSALYLCASSRWGQGVGETQYFGPGTRLLVL.

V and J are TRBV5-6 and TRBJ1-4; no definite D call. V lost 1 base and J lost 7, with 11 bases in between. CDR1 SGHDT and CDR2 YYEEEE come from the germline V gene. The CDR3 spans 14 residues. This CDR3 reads CASSLWGDGEKLFF. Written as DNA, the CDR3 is TGTGCCAGCAGCTTGTGGGGAGACGGTGAAAAACTGTTTTTT.

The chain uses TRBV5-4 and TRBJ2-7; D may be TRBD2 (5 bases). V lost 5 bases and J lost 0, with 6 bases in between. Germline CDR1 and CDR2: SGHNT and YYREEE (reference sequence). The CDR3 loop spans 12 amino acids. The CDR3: CASRRDSYEQYF. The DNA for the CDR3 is TGTGCCAGCAGACGGGACTCCTACGAGCAGTACTTC.

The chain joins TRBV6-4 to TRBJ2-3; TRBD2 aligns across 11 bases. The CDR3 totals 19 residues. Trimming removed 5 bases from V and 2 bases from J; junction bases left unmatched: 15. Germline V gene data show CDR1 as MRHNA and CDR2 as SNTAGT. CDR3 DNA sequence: TGTGCCAGCAGTCTTAGCGGGAGGGCCGAGGTCCGGATCACAGATACGCAGTATTTT. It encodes CASSLSGRAEVRITDTQYF.

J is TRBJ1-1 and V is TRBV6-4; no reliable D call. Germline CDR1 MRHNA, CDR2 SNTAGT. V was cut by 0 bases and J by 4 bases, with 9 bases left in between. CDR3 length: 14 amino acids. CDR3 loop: CASSDSSLGTEAFF. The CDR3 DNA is TGTGCCAGCAGTGACTCCTCTTTGGGCACTGAAGCTTTCTTT.

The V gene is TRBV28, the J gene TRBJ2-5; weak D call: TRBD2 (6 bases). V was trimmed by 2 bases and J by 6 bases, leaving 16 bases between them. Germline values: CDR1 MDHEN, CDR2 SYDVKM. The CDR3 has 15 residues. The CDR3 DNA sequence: TGTGCCAGCAGTTTAGCTAACTCGGGAGAAAAGACCCAGTACTTC. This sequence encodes CASSLANSGEKTQYF.

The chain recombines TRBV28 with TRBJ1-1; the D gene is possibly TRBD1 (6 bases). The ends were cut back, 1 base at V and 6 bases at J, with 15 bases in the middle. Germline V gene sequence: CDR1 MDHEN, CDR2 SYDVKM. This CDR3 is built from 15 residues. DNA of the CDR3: TGTGCCAGCAGTTTATTCGCTACAGGGAGCCCTGAAGCTTTCTTT. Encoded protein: CASSLFATGSPEAFF.

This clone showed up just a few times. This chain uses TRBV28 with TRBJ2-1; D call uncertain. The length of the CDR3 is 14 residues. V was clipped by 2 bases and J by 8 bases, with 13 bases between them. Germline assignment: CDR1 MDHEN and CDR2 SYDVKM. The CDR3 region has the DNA TGTGCCAGCAGTTTAGGTTCCGCGACGCATGAGCAGTTCTTC. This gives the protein CASSLGSATHEQFF. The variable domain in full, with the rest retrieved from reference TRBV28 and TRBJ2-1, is DVKVTQSSRYLVKRTGEKVFLECVQDMDHENMFWYRQDPGLGLRLIYFSYDVKMKEKGDIPEGYSVSREKKERFSLILESASTNQTSMYLCASSLGSATHEQFFGPGTRLTVL.

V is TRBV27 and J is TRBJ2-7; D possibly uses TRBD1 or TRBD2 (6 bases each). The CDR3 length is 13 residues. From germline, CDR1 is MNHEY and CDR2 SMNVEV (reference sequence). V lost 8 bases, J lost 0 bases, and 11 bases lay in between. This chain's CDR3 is CASGGGTSYEQYF. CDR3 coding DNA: TGTGCCAGCGGGGGCGGGACCTCCTACGAGCAGTACTTC.

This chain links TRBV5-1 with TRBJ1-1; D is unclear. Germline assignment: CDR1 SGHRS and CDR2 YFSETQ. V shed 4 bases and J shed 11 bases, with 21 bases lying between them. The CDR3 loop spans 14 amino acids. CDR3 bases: TGCGCCAGCAGCCTGTCGGTTGATGGAGAAGGGGCTTTCTTT. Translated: CASSLSVDGEGAFF.

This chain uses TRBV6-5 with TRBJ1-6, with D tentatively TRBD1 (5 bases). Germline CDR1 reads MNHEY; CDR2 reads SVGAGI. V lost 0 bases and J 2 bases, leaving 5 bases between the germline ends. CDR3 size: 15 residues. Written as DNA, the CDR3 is TGTGCCAGCAGTTACTCGGACACCTATAATTCACCCCTCCACTTT. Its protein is CASSYSDTYNSPLHF.

The CDR3 coding sequence is TGTGCCAGCACAGAAAGTCCTCTACCTTCACCCCTCCACTTT. It yields the protein CASTESPLPSPLHF. J is TRBJ1-6 and V is TRBV2; D call uncertain. CDR1 and CDR2 from the germline V gene are SNHLY and FYNNEI. The V end lost 7 bases, the J end lost 9 bases, and 16 bases lay between the germline ends. The CDR3 covers 14 residues.

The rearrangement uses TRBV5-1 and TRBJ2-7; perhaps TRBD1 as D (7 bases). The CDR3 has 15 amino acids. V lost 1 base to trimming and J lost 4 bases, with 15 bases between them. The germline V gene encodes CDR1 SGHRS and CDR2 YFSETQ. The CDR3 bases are TGCGCCAGCAGCTTGAGGACAGGAAGCGGGTACGAGCAGTACTTC. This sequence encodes CASSLRTGSGYEQYF. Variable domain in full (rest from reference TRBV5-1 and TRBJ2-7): KAGVTQTPRYLIKTRGQQVTLSCSPISGHRSVSWYQQTPGQGLQFLFEYFSETQRNKGNFPGRFSGRQFSNSRSEMNVSTLELGDSALYLCASSLRTGSGYEQYFGPGTRLTVT.

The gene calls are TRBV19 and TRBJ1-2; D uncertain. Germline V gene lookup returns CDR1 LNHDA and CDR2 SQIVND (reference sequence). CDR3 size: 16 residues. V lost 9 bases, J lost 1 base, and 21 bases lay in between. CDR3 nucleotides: TGTGCCAGCTGTAACAGTAATCGGGCATTTAACTATGGCTACACCTTC. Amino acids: CASCNSNRAFNYGYTF.

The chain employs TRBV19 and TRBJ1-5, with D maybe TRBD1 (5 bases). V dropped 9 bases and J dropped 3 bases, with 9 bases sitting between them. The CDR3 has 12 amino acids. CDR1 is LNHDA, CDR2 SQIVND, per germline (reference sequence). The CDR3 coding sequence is TGTGCCAGAGGACACCCCAATCAGCCCCAGCATTTT. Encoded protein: CARGHPNQPQHF. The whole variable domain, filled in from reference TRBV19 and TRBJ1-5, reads DGGITQSPKYLFRKEGQNVTLSCEQNLNHDAMYWYRQDPGQGLRLIYYSQIVNDFQKGDIAEGYSVSREKKESFPLTVTSAQKNPTAFYLCARGHPNQPQHFGDGTRLSIL.

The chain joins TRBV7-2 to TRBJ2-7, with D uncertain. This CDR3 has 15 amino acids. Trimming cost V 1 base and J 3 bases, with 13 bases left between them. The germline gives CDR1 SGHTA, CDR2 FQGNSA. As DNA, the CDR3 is TGTGCCAGCAGCTTAGAACCCGCGGCAGGCTACGAGCAGTACTTC. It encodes CASSLEPAAGYEQYF.

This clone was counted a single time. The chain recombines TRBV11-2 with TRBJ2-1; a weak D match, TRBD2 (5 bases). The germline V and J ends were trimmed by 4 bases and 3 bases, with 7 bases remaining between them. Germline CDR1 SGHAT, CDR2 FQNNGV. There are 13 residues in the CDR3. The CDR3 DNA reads TGTGCCAGCAGCTCCGGACTCTACAATGAGCAGTTCTTC. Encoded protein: CASSSGLYNEQFF.

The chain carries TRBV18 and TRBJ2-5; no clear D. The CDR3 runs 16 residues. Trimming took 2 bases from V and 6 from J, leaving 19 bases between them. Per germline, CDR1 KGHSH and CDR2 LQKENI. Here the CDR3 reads CASSPSAIIVQKTQYF. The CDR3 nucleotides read TGTGCCAGCTCACCATCGGCAATTATCGTTCAAAAGACCCAGTACTTC.

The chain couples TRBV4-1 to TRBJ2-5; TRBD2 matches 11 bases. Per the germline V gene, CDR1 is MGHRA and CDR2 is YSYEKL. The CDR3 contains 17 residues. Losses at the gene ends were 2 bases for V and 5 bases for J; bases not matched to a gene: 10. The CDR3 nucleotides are TGCGCCAGCAGCCAAATTTTAGCGGGAGGGCCTTTGGAGACCCAGTACTTC. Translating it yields CASSQILAGGPLETQYF.

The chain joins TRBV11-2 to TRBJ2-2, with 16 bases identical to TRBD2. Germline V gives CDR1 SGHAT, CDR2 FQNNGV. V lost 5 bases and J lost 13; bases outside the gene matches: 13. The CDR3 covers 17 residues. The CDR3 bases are TGTGCCAGCAGCATGGGACTAGCGGGGGGGACCGGGGAGCGGCTGTTTTTT. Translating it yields CASSMGLAGGTGERLFF.

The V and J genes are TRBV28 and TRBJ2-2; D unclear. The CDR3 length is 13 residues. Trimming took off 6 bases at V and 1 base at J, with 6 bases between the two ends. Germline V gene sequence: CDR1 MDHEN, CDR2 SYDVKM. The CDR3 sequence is CASRPGNTGELFF. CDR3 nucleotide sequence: TGTGCCAGCAGGCCCGGGAACACCGGGGAGCTGTTTTTT. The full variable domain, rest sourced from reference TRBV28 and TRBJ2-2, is DVKVTQSSRYLVKRTGEKVFLECVQDMDHENMFWYRQDPGLGLRLIYFSYDVKMKEKGDIPEGYSVSREKKERFSLILESASTNQTSMYLCASRPGNTGELFFGEGSRLTVL.